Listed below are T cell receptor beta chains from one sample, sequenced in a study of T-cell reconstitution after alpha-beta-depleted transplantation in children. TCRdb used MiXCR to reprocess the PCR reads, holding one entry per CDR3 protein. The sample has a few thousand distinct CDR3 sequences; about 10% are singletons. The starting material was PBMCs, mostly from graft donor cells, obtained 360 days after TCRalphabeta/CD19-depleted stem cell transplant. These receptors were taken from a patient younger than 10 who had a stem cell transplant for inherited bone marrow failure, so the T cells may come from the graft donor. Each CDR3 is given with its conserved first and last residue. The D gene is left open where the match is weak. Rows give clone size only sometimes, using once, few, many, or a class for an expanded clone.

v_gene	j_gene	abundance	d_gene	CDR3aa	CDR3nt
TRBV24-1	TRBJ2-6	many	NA	CATSDSRAGANVLTF	TGTGCCACCAGTGATTCCCGGGCTGGGGCCAACGTCCTGACTTTC
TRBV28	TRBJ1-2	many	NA	CASRGHPQVAYGYTF	TGTGCCAGCAGGGGGCACCCACAAGTGGCCTATGGCTACACCTTC
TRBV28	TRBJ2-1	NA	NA	CASTARGNEQFF	TGTGCCAGCACCGCACGGGGGAATGAGCAGTTCTTC
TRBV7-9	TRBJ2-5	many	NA	CASRAGERTQYF	TGTGCCAGCAGGGCAGGGGAAAGGACCCAGTACTTC
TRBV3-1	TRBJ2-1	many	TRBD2	CASSQDVRASGSYEQFF	TGTGCCAGCAGCCAAGATGTCCGGGCTAGCGGGAGCTATGAGCAGTTCTTC
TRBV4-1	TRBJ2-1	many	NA	CASSQDREYNEQFF	TGCGCCAGCAGCCAAGATAGGGAATACAATGAGCAGTTCTTC
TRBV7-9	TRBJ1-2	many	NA	CASSPPGPYGYTF	TGTGCCAGCAGCCCACCGGGGCCGTATGGCTACACCTTC
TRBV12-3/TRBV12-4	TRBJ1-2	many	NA	CASSLGWGLANGYTF	TGTGCCAGCAGTTTAGGGTGGGGGCTGGCGAATGGCTACACCTTC
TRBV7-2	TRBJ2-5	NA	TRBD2	CASSLGGGPQETQYF	TGTGCCAGCAGCTTAGGCGGGGGACCCCAAGAGACCCAGTACTTC
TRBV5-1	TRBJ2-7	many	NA	CASSPGTTYEQYF	TGCGCCAGCAGCCCCGGGACAACCTACGAGCAGTACTTC
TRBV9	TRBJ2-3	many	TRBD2	CASSTTSGRASTDTQYF	TGTGCCAGCAGCACAACTAGCGGGAGGGCTAGCACAGATACGCAGTATTTT
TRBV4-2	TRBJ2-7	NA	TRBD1	CASSQGDRDYEQYF	TGTGCCAGCAGCCAGGGGGACAGGGACTACGAGCAGTACTTC
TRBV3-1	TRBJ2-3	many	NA	CASSEYTQYF	TGTGCCAGCAGCGAATATACGCAGTATTTT
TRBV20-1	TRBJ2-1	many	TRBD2	CSARRASGRTEQFF	TGCAGTGCTAGAAGGGCTAGCGGGAGGACTGAGCAGTTCTTC